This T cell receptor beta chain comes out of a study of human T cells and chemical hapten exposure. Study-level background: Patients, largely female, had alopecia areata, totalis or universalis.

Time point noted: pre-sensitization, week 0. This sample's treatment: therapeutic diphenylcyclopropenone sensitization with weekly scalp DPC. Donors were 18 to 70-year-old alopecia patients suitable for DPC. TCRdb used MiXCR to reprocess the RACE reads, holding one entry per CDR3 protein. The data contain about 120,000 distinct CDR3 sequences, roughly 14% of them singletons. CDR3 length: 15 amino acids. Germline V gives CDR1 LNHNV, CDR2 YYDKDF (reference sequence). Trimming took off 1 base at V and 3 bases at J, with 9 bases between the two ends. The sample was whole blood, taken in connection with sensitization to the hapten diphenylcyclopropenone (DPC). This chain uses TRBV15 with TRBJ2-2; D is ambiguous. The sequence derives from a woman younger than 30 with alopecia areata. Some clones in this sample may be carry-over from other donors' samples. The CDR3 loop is CATSRARTYTGELFF. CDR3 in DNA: TGTGCCACCAGCAGAGCCAGGACCTACACCGGGGAGCTGTTTTTT.